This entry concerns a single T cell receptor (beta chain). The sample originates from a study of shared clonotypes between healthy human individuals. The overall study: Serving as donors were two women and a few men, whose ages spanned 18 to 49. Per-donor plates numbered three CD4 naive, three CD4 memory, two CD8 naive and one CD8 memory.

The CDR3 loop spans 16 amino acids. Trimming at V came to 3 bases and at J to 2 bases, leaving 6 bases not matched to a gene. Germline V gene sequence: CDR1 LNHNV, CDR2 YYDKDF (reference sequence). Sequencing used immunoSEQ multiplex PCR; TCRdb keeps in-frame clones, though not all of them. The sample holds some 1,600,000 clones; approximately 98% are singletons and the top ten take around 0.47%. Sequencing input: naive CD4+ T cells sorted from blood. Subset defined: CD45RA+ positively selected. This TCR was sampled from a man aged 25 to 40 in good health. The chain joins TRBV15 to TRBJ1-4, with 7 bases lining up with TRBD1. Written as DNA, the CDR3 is TGTGCCACCAGCAGGGGACAGCACCGGACTAATGAAAAACTGTTTTTT. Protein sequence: CATSRGQHRTNEKLFF.